Sequencing of this T cell receptor (beta chain) was carried out in a study of T cell responses to AZD1222 COVID-19 vaccine. As for the study in general: Second doses were pooled across both intervals (about 4 or about 12 weeks).

Study-wide results and caveats: Repertoire sampling happened only post peak T cell response. Regions left unmutated in variants are reportedly the target of nearly half of spike-specific TCRs. Seropositive status at baseline applied to only a handful of AZD1222 recipients.

Sequencing used immunoSEQ multiplex PCR; TCRdb keeps in-frame clones, though not all of them. The table includes 140,000 to 150,000 clones, roughly 91% detected once. In regard to this clone: Its antigen is not known.

Unmatched junction bases numbered 15, after V lost 0 bases and J lost 0 bases. This CDR3 comprises 22 residues. Germline CDR1 MNHEY, CDR2 SMNVEV (reference sequence). This TCR was recovered from an adult in good health. The genes are TRBV27 and TRBJ2-5, with 14 bases identical to TRBD2. Material: peripheral blood, obtained on day 0 of AZD1222 vaccination. The CDR3 spells CASSLSPPGWTSGRRYQETQYF. The DNA for the CDR3 is TGTGCCAGCAGTTTATCTCCCCCCGGCTGGACTAGCGGGAGGAGGTACCAAGAGACCCAGTACTTC.